What follows are 23 T cell receptor beta chains derived from one specimen sequenced in a study of blood T cell repertoires in COVID-19. Measured with immunoSEQ multiplex PCR; TCRdb has only the in-frame clones, and not every one. The sample carries about 170,000 clones, more than 70% recorded once. Sequenced material: peripheral blood. Receptor source: a man aged 45-60 years who had recovered from COVID-19.

The chain couples TRBV2 to TRBJ1-3; 8 nucleotides agree with TRBD1. The length of the CDR3 is 14 residues. CDR1 SNHLY and CDR2 FYNNEI come from the germline V gene. Trimming cost V 4 bases and J 4 bases; bases outside gene matches: 3. CDR3 in DNA: TGTGCCAGCAGTGGGACAGGGAAAGGAAACACCATATATTTT. It translates to CASSGTGKGNTIYF.

As DNA, the CDR3 is TGTGCCAGCAGCCCTCGGGGATTTGGGACTGAAGCTTTCTTT. Encoded protein: CASSPRGFGTEAFF. The J gene is TRBJ1-1, the V gene TRBV27; the D is unclear. CDR3 size: 14 residues. CDR1 and CDR2 (germline): MNHEY, SMNVEV (reference sequence). Deletions cut 6 bases from V and 5 bases from J, with 16 bases between.

J is TRBJ2-7 and V is TRBV9; TRBD1 agrees at 12 bases. The CDR3 contains 14 residues. V lost 4 bases, J lost 7 bases, and 6 bases stayed unmatched. CDR1 is SGDLS, CDR2 YYNGEE, per germline. CDR3 residues: CASSPGQGAWEQYF. CDR3 sequence (DNA): TGTGCCAGCAGCCCGGGACAGGGGGCGTGGGAGCAGTACTTC. Filled out from reference TRBV9 and TRBJ2-7, the complete variable domain reads DSGVTQTPKHLITATGQRVTLRCSPRSGDLSVYWYQQSLDQGLQFLIQYYNGEERAKGNILERFSAQQFPDLHSELNLSSLELGDSALYFCASSPGQGAWEQYFGPGTRLTVT.

The sample holds a few counts of this clone. V gene TRBV5-1 combines with J gene TRBJ2-7; D is undetermined. The germline CDR1 and CDR2 sequences are SGHRS and YFSETQ. The germline V and J ends were trimmed by 0 bases and 3 bases, with 13 bases remaining between them. This CDR3 is 15 amino acids long. Written as DNA, the CDR3 is TGCGCCAGCAGCTTGGCCGAACAGTTTTTCTACGAGCAGTACTTC. Encoded protein: CASSLAEQFFYEQYF.

The rearrangement links TRBV29-1 to TRBJ2-2, with 11 positions matching TRBD2. Germline V gene data show CDR1 as SQVTM and CDR2 as ANQGSEA. Trimming took 7 bases from V and 7 from J; bases not matched to a gene: 8. The length of the CDR3 is 14 residues. In DNA form, the CDR3 reads TGCAGCGCTTTAGCGGGAGGGCGGAGCGGGGAGCTGTTTTTT. This gives the protein CSALAGGRSGELFF.

The rearrangement links TRBV7-2 to TRBJ1-5, with 8 bases fitting TRBD1. There are 15 residues in the CDR3. V dropped 5 bases and J dropped 2; count of bases not matched to a gene: 5. CDR1 and CDR2 from the germline V gene are SGHTA and FQGNSA. The CDR3, as DNA: TGTGCCAGCAGCCGGACAGGGTCGGGCAATCAGCCCCAGCATTTT. Translation gives CASSRTGSGNQPQHF. The full variable domain, in which reference TRBV7-2 and TRBJ1-5 provide the parts outside the CDR3, is GAGVSQSPSNKVTEKGKDVELRCDPISGHTALYWYRQSLGQGLEFLIYFQGNSAPDKSGLPSDRFSAERTGGSVSTLTIQRTQQEDSAVYLCASSRTGSGNQPQHFGDGTRLSIL.

The chain joins TRBV7-8 to TRBJ2-5, with 8 bases aligning to TRBD2. Germline-derived CDR1 and CDR2 are SGHVS and FQNEAQ. The CDR3 runs to 14 residues. J was trimmed by 5 bases and V by 1 base; bases with no gene match: 3. DNA of the CDR3: TGTGCCAGCAGCTTAGTCGGCGGGGGGGAGACCCAGTACTTC. It yields the protein CASSLVGGGETQYF.

V gene TRBV6-5 combines with J gene TRBJ2-7; weak D call: TRBD1 (6 bases). Trimming took 4 bases from V and 3 from J, leaving 13 bases between them. Germline V lookup: CDR1 MNHEY, CDR2 SVGAGI. The CDR3 runs 14 residues. CDR3 sequence (DNA): TGTGCCAGCAGTTGGCTAGGGGGAGACTACGAGCAGTACTTC. Translated, it gives CASSWLGGDYEQYF.

The CDR3 region is CASSPETYNEQFF. The CDR3 DNA is TGTGCCAGCAGTCCGGAGACCTACAATGAGCAGTTCTTC. V is TRBV12-3 or TRBV12-4 and J is TRBJ2-1; no reliable D call. Between the trimmed V and J ends, which lost 5 bases and 2 bases, there was a span of 7 bases. This CDR3 region has 13 residues.

This clone appeared once. The rearrangement uses TRBV6-1 and TRBJ1-2; 8 bases fit TRBD1. This CDR3 contains 14 residues. CDR1 and CDR2 (germline): MNHNS, SASEGT. V was clipped by 3 bases and J by 7 bases; unmatched bases: 7. Written as DNA, the CDR3 is TGTGCCAGCAGTGAGAGACAGGGGCGGGGTGGCTACACCTTC. Translated, it gives CASSERQGRGGYTF.

The rearrangement links TRBV5-1 to TRBJ2-7; 9 bases fit TRBD2. CDR3 length equals 14 residues. Germline V gene lookup returns CDR1 SGHRS and CDR2 YFSETQ. V was pared by 7 bases and J by 0 bases, with 5 bases of the junction left unmatched. CDR3 sequence reads: CASPIAGDSYEQYF. CDR3 coding DNA: TGCGCCAGCCCGATAGCGGGGGACTCCTACGAGCAGTACTTC.

This clone was recorded only once. This chain uses TRBV28 with TRBJ2-3; 7 bases fit TRBD2. The V segment lost 10 bases and the J segment 2 bases; nucleotides outside the gene matches: 12. CDR1 and CDR2 from the germline V gene are MDHEN and SYDVKM. This CDR3 comprises 15 residues. Here the CDR3 DNA reads TGTGCCACCAATCTCCTAAGCGGGGTCACAGATACGCAGTATTTT. It is translated as CATNLLSGVTDTQYF.

This chain links TRBV3-1 (or the pseudogene TRBV3-2) with TRBJ2-7, with TRBD1 matching 11 bases. The germline V gene encodes CDR1 LGHDT and CDR2 YNNKEL (reference sequence). V shed 0 bases and J 5 bases; nucleotides not matched to a gene: 3. There are 15 residues in the CDR3. As DNA, the CDR3 is TGTGCCAGCAGCCAAGATAGGGGACAGGGGGACGAGCAGTACTTC. It codes for CASSQDRGQGDEQYF.

The V call is TRBV11-3, the J call TRBJ2-1; 8 bases match TRBD1. This CDR3 is 14 amino acids long. CDR1 and CDR2 from the germline V gene are SGHNT and YENEEA. V shed 9 bases, J shed 5 bases, and the junction held 9 bases outside the gene matches. CDR3 sequence reads: CASKSGQGNNEQFF. CDR3 nucleotide sequence: TGTGCCAGTAAATCCGGACAGGGCAACAATGAGCAGTTCTTC.

The genes are TRBV9 and TRBJ2-2; 10 bases are shared with TRBD2. V lost 3 bases to trimming and J lost 3 bases; unmatched junction nucleotides: 5. Germline V lookup: CDR1 SGDLS, CDR2 YYNGEE. This CDR3 has 16 residues. The CDR3 protein is CASSAPSGSDTGELFF. The CDR3 coding sequence is TGTGCCAGCAGCGCCCCTAGCGGGAGTGACACCGGGGAGCTGTTTTTT.

The chain recombines TRBV19 with TRBJ2-1; maybe TRBD2 (6 bases). The germline gives CDR1 LNHDA, CDR2 SQIVND (reference sequence). This CDR3 is built from 15 residues. Trimming took 3 bases from V and 2 from J, leaving 11 bases between them. Written as DNA, the CDR3 is TGTGCCAGTAGTATTCGGAGGGCAACCTACAATGAGCAGTTCTTC. It is translated as CASSIRRATYNEQFF. The full variable domain, rest sourced from reference TRBV19 and TRBJ2-1, is DGGITQSPKYLFRKEGQNVTLSCEQNLNHDAMYWYRQDPGQGLRLIYYSQIVNDFQKGDIAEGYSVSREKKESFPLTVTSAQKNPTAFYLCASSIRRATYNEQFFGPGTRLTVL.

The chain is built from TRBV18 and TRBJ1-1, with D tentatively TRBD1 (5 bases). The germline CDR1 and CDR2 sequences are KGHSH and LQKENI. Trimming took off 2 bases at V and 0 bases at J, with 13 bases between the two ends. There are 16 residues in the CDR3. DNA of the CDR3: TGTGCCAGCTCACCAAAGGGGAATGGGATGAACACTGAAGCTTTCTTT. This translates into CASSPKGNGMNTEAFF.

The rearrangement uses TRBV12-3 or TRBV12-4 and TRBJ1-2; tentative D call: TRBD1 (6 bases). Trimming stripped 1 base from V and 8 bases from J, with 8 bases between. The CDR3 totals 12 residues. The CDR3, as DNA: TGTGCCAGCAGTTTAGGGGGGCTCGGCTACACCTTC. The encoded protein is CASSLGGLGYTF.

The chain carries TRBV6-5 and TRBJ1-1; perhaps TRBD1 as D (6 bases). Trimming pared 7 bases from V and 4 bases from J, leaving 16 bases between. CDR1 and CDR2 from the germline V gene are MNHEY and SVGAGI. CDR3 length: 14 amino acids. The CDR3 loop reads CASTEGGGGTEAFF. The CDR3 DNA reads TGTGCCAGCACCGAGGGGGGAGGGGGCACTGAAGCTTTCTTT.

The chain uses TRBV5-6 and TRBJ2-1; D possibly corresponds to TRBD2 (5 bases). This CDR3 contains 13 residues. Germline CDR1 reads SGHDT; CDR2 reads YYEEEE. Trimming cost V 4 bases and J 7 bases, with 12 bases left between them. The CDR3 is CASSHSVSNEQFF. DNA for the CDR3: TGTGCCAGCAGCCATAGCGTTAGTAATGAGCAGTTCTTC.

Here the CDR3 DNA reads TGTGCCAGTCGTAGGGGTGGGGCCAACGTCCTGACTTTC. The encoded protein is CASRRGGANVLTF. The chain recombines TRBV12-3 or TRBV12-4 with TRBJ2-6; D is possibly TRBD1 (5 bases). Trimming removed 9 bases at V and 3 bases at J, with 9 bases between. The CDR3 extends over 13 amino acids.

This chain uses TRBV2 with TRBJ2-7; a possible D gene is TRBD2 (5 bases). Per the germline V gene, CDR1 is SNHLY and CDR2 is FYNNEI. This CDR3 has 14 residues. V was clipped by 6 bases and J by 2 bases, with 14 bases between them. The CDR3 spells CASRDSASPYEQYF. CDR3 coding DNA: TGTGCCAGCAGGGATAGCGCGTCCCCCTACGAGCAGTACTTC.

This clone was seen once. This chain uses TRBV6-2 or TRBV6-3 with TRBJ1-5; TRBD1 agrees at 9 bases. Trimming at V came to 6 bases and at J to 4 bases, leaving 7 bases not matched to a gene. The CDR3 has 15 residues. CDR1 is MNHEY, CDR2 SVGEGT, per germline. The CDR3 protein is CASSPPGQGNQPQHF. In DNA, the CDR3 is TGTGCCAGCAGCCCCCCGGGACAGGGAAATCAGCCCCAGCATTTT.